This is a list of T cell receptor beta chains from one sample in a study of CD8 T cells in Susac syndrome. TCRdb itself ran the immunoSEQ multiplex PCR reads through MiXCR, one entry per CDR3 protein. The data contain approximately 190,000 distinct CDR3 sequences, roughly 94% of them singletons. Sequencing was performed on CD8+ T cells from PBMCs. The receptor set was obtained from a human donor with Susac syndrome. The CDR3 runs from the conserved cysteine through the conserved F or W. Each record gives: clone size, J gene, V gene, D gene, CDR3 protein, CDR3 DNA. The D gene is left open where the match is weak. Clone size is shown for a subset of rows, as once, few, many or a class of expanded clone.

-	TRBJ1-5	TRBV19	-	CASTGGRAQHF	TGTGCCAGTACCGGAGGGAGGGCCCAGCATTTT
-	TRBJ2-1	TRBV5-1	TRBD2	CASQSTSGYNEQFF	TGCGCCAGCCAATCGACTAGCGGATACAATGAGCAGTTCTTC
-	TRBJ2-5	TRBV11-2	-	CASRGFGQRSLETQYF	TGTGCCAGCAGGGGGTTCGGACAGCGTTCTTTAGAGACCCAGTACTTC
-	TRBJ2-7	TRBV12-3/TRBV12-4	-	CASSRTGQPHEQYF	TGTGCCAGCTCTCGAACGGGACAACCTCACGAGCAGTACTTC
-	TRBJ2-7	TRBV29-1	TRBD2	CSATGGSGYEQYF	TGCAGCGCTACGGGGGGGAGTGGTTACGAGCAGTACTTC
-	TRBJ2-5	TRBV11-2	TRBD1	CASRKTGGAEKTQYF	TGTGCCAGCCGAAAGACAGGGGGCGCGGAAAAGACCCAGTACTTC
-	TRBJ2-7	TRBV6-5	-	CASEGSLLPGEQYF	TGTGCCAGCGAGGGGAGCCTGCTCCCTGGTGAGCAGTACTTC
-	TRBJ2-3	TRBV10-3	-	CAIRMTATDTQYF	TGTGCCATCAGGATGACAGCCACAGATACGCAGTATTTT
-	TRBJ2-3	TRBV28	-	CASSLYRVGDTQYF	TGTGCCAGCAGTTTATATCGCGTTGGAGATACGCAGTATTTT
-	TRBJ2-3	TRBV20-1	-	CSAGFGGGRTDTQYF	TGCAGTGCTGGATTTGGGGGGGGCCGGACAGATACGCAGTATTTT
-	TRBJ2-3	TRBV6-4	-	CASRIGITDTQYF	TGTGCCAGCAGAATCGGGATAACAGATACGCAGTATTTT
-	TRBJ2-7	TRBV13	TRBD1	CASSPPDRGYEQYF	TGTGCCAGCAGCCCGCCGGACAGGGGCTACGAGCAGTACTTC
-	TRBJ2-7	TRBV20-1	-	CSAREWETYEQYF	TGCAGTGCTAGAGAGTGGGAGACCTACGAGCAGTACTTC
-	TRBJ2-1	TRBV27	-	CASSPRGRTNEQFF	TGTGCCAGCAGTCCGAGGGGGAGGACCAATGAGCAGTTCTTC
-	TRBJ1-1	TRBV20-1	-	CSAISMNTEAFF	TGCAGTGCCATTTCCATGAACACTGAAGCTTTCTTT
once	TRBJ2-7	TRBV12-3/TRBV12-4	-	CASSQLGVSEQYF	TGTGCCAGCAGTCAATTGGGGGTGAGCGAGCAGTACTTC
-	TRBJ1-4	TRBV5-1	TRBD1	CASSLETGGKNEKLFF	TGCGCCAGCAGCTTGGAGACAGGGGGAAAGAATGAAAAACTGTTTTTT
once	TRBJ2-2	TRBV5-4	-	CASSLTGVNTGELFF	TGTGCCAGCAGCTTGACGGGAGTGAACACCGGGGAGCTGTTTTTT
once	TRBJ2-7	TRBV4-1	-	CASSQNEGGSYEQYF	TGCGCCAGCAGCCAAAACGAAGGGGGGTCCTACGAGCAGTACTTC
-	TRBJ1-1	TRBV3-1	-	CASGEKAEAFF	TGTGCCAGCGGAGAAAAGGCTGAAGCTTTCTTT
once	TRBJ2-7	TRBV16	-	CASSQSWDGYEQYF	TGTGCCAGCAGCCAATCTTGGGACGGCTACGAGCAGTACTTC
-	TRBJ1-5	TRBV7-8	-	CASSLKSGSNQPQHF	TGTGCCAGCAGCTTAAAGTCAGGGAGCAATCAGCCCCAGCATTTT
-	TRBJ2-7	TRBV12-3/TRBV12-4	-	CASRLSGGAYEQYF	TGTGCCAGCAGGCTTAGCGGAGGGGCCTACGAGCAGTACTTC
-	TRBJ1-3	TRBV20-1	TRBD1	CSAKKTGAGNTIYF	TGCAGTGCCAAAAAGACAGGGGCTGGAAACACCATATATTTT
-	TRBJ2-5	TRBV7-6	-	CASSPSPGYQETQYF	TGTGCCAGCAGCCCTTCTCCGGGGTACCAAGAGACCCAGTACTTC
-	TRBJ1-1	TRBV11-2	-	CASSLESNTEAFF	TGTGCCAGCAGCTTAGAGTCGAACACTGAAGCTTTCTTT
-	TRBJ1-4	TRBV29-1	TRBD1	CSVNTGDNEKLFF	TGCAGCGTTAATACAGGGGACAATGAAAAACTGTTTTTT
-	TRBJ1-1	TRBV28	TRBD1	CASSFSGNRGPMNTEAFF	TGTGCCAGCAGTTTTTCGGGGAACAGGGGTCCAATGAACACTGAAGCTTTCTTT
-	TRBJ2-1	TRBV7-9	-	CASSLVASNEQFF	TGTGCCAGCAGCTTAGTGGCTAGCAATGAGCAGTTCTTC
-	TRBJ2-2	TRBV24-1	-	CATSDTTETGAGELFF	TGTGCCACCAGTGACACAACAGAGACGGGGGCCGGGGAGCTGTTTTTT
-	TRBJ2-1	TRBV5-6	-	CASSPLGTGYNEQFF	TGTGCCAGCAGCCCGCTTGGAACAGGGTACAATGAGCAGTTCTTC
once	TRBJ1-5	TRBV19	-	CASSFVPYSNQPQHF	TGTGCCAGTAGCTTCGTCCCCTATAGCAATCAGCCCCAGCATTTT
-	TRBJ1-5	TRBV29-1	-	CSVEVAGNQPQHF	TGCAGCGTTGAAGTAGCGGGTAATCAGCCCCAGCATTTT
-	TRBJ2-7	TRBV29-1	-	CSVSWRDYEQYF	TGCAGCGTTTCCTGGAGGGACTACGAGCAGTACTTC
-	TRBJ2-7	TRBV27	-	CASSLSIGYEQYF	TGTGCCAGCAGTTTATCGATTGGGTACGAGCAGTACTTC
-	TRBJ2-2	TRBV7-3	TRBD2	CASSPDGPSGNTGELFF	TGTGCCAGCAGCCCAGATGGGCCTAGCGGGAACACCGGGGAGCTGTTTTTT
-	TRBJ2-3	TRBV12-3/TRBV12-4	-	CASIQGRLEDTQYF	TGTGCCAGCATCCAGGGCCGCTTGGAAGATACGCAGTATTTT
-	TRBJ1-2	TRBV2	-	CASSGHYSSYGYTF	TGTGCCAGCAGTGGACATTACAGTAGCTATGGCTACACCTTC
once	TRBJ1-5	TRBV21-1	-	CATPWGAKQPQHF	TGTGCCACTCCCTGGGGGGCAAAGCAGCCCCAGCATTTT
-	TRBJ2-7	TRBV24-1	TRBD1	CATSDYNRDRENEQYF	TGTGCCACCAGTGATTATAATAGGGACAGGGAAAACGAGCAGTACTTC
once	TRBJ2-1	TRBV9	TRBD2	CASSGTSGGEPYNEQFF	TGTGCCAGCAGCGGGACTAGCGGGGGGGAGCCCTACAATGAGCAGTTCTTC
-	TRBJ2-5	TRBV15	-	CATSRDRAVGTQYF	TGTGCCACCAGCAGAGACAGGGCGGTGGGGACCCAGTACTTC
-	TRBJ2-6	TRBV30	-	CAWSGYSGANVLTF	TGTGCCTGGAGTGGTTACTCTGGGGCCAACGTCCTGACTTTC
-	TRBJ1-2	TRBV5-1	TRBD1	CASSSTPGQGEDGYTF	TGCGCCAGCAGCTCAACCCCGGGACAGGGAGAGGATGGCTACACCTTC
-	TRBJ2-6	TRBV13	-	CASSLLFSHNGGANVLTF	TGTGCCAGCAGCTTGCTCTTTTCCCACAACGGTGGGGCCAACGTCCTGACTTTC
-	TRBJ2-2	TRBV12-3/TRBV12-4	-	CASSFFVRTGELFF	TGTGCCAGCAGTTTCTTCGTGCGCACCGGGGAGCTGTTTTTT
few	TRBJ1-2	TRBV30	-	CACNSYGYTF	TGTGCCTGCAATTCCTATGGCTACACCTTC
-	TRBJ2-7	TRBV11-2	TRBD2	CASSLDGRAMGYEQYF	TGTGCCAGCAGCTTAGATGGGAGGGCTATGGGCTACGAGCAGTACTTC
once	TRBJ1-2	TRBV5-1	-	CASSWDTLYGYTF	TGCGCCAGCAGCTGGGACACCCTCTATGGCTACACCTTC
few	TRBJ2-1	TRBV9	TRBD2	CASSVSVAGPYNEQFF	TGTGCCAGCAGCGTCTCGGTAGCGGGGCCCTACAATGAGCAGTTCTTC
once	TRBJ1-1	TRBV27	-	CASARRGLGNTEAFF	TGTGCCAGCGCCCGGCGGGGGTTGGGGAACACTGAAGCTTTCTTT
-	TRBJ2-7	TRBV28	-	CASSRNKAGGTTEQYF	TGTGCCAGCAGTCGGAATAAAGCGGGCGGGACAACCGAGCAGTACTTC
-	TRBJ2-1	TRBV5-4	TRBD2	CASRASSGSYNEQFF	TGTGCCAGCAGGGCATCTAGCGGGAGTTACAATGAGCAGTTCTTC
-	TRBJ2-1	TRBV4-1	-	CASSSNLLVGRNNEQFF	TGCGCCAGCAGCTCCAACCTCCTCGTCGGACGGAACAATGAGCAGTTCTTC
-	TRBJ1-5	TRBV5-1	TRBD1	CASPGQGGGNQPQHF	TGCGCCAGCCCCGGACAGGGAGGAGGTAATCAGCCCCAGCATTTT
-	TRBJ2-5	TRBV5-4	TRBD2	CASRLRVAGEETQYF	TGTGCCAGCAGACTCCGAGTAGCGGGGGAAGAGACCCAGTACTTC
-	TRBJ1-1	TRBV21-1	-	CASIRDSEAFF	TGTGCCAGCATCCGGGACAGTGAAGCTTTCTTT
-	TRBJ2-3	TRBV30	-	CAWSLLSNTQYF	TGTGCCTGGAGCCTCTTGTCTAATACGCAGTATTTT
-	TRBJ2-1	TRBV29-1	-	CSVDRGMRSYNEQFF	TGCAGCGTTGACAGGGGAATGAGATCCTACAATGAGCAGTTCTTC